This T cell receptor beta chain was recovered during a study of vaccination and CD4 T cells after COVID-19. Treatment in this sample: roughly 10-day PBMC culture with coronavirus spike peptide pools or control peptides (ViraFEST assay). The study sequenced cultured CD4+ T cell DNA using the Oncomine TCR Beta short-read assay. TCRdb fed the PCR reads into MiXCR, producing one record per CDR3 protein. The table records roughly 15,000 distinct CDR3 sequences, roughly 50% of them present only once. The germline V gene encodes CDR1 MNHNS and CDR2 SASEGT. The CDR3 has 14 amino acids. The ends were cut back, 6 bases at V and 4 bases at J, with 13 bases in the middle. In its sample, this clonotype was seen once. Its antigen is undetermined.

This clonotype was obtained from a human donor who had recovered from COVID-19. This chain links TRBV6-1 with TRBJ2-1; the D gene is possibly TRBD1 (5 bases). Sample: CD4+ T cells from blood, cultured in vitro. DNA of the CDR3: TGTGCCAGCAGACCGGGTTCAGGGTACAATGAGCAGTTCTTC. Translation: CASRPGSGYNEQFF.